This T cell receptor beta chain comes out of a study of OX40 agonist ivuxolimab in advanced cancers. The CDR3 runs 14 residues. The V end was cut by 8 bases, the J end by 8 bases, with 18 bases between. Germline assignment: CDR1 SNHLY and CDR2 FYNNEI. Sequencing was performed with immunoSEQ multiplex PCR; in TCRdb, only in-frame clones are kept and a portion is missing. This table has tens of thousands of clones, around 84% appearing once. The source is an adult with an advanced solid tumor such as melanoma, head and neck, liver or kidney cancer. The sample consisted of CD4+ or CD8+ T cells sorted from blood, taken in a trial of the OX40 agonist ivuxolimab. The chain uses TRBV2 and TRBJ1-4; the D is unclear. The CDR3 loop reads CASAGQSSYEKLFF. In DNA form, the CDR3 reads TGTGCCAGCGCCGGGCAGTCCTCTTACGAAAAACTGTTTTTT.